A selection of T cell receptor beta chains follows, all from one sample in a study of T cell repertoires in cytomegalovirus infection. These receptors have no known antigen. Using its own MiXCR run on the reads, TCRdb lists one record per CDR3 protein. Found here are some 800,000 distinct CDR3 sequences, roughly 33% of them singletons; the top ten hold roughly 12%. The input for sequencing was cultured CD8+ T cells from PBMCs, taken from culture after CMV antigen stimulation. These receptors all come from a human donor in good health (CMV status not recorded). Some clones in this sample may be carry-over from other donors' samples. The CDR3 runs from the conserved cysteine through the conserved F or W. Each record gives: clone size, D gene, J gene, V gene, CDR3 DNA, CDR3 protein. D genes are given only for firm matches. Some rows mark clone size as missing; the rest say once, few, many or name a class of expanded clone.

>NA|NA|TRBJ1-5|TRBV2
TGTGCCAGCAGTGGTTTGGTGGTGGGAAGCAATCAGCCCCAGCATTTT
CASSGLVVGSNQPQHF
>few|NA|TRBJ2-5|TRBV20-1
TGCAGTGCTAGAGATTTCGGGCTAGCCTACGACCAAGAGACCCAGTACTTC
CSARDFGLAYDQETQYF
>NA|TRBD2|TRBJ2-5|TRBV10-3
TGTGCCATCAGTGACCCAACTAGCGGGGTCCAAGAGACCCAGTACTTC
CAISDPTSGVQETQYF
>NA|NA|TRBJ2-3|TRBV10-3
TGTGCCATCAGTGATGTACAGGGTACAGATACGCAGTATTTT
CAISDVQGTDTQYF
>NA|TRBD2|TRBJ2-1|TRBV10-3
TGTGCCATCAGCGGGGGGGATGAGCAGTTCTTC
CAISGGDEQFF
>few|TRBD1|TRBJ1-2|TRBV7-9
TGTGCCAGCAGCGGGACAGGCCCCTATGGCTACACCTTC
CASSGTGPYGYTF
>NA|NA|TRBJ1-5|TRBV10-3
TGTGCCATCAGTGAGAACAGGATTAGTCAGCCCCAGCATTTT
CAISENRISQPQHF
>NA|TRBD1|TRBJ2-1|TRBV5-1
TGCGCCAGCAAGGGACAGGGAGAGTACAATGAGCAGTTCTTC
CASKGQGEYNEQFF
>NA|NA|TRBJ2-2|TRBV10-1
TGCGCCAGCAGTGATGGGCAGGACAACACCGGGGAGCTGTTTTTT
CASSDGQDNTGELFF
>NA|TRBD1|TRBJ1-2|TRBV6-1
TGTGCCAGCAGGATTTGGACAGGGGGCGCCTATGGCTACACCTTC
CASRIWTGGAYGYTF
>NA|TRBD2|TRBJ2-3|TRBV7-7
TGTGCTAGCAGCTTAACACTAGCGGGAACCACAGGGGATACGCAGTATTTT
CASSLTLAGTTGDTQYF
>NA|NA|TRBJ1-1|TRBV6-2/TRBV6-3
TGTGCCAGCAGCTACCTTCGGGGGCTTGAAGCTTTCTTT
CASSYLRGLEAFF
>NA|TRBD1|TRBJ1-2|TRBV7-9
TGTGCCAGCAGCTTAGCAGCGACAGGGCTTGCTAGGGATGGCTACATCTTC
CASSLAATGLARDGYIF
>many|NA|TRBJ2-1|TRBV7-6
TGTGCCAGCAGCTTAGCGCTCGGGTTTCGGAGGAATGAGCAGTTCTTC
CASSLALGFRRNEQFF
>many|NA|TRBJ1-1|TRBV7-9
TGTGCCAGCAGCTGGGGAGCTGGGAACACTGAAGCTTTCTTT
CASSWGAGNTEAFF
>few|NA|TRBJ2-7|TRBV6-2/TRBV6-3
TGTGCCAGCAGTTACGGCTTTGGTCCCCACGAGCAGTACTTC
CASSYGFGPHEQYF
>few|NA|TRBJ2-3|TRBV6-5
TGTGCCAGCAGTTACTCGACGGCAGGGGGCACAGATACGCAGTATTTT
CASSYSTAGGTDTQYF
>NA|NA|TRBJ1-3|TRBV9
TGTGCCAGCAGCCCCGCGTTTTCTGGAAACACCATATATTTT
CASSPAFSGNTIYF
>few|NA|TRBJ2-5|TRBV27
TGTGCCAGCAGTTTTCGTTGGGGCCGGGGAGAGACCCAGTACTTC
CASSFRWGRGETQYF
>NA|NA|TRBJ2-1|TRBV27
TGTGCCACCATCCGTCGGGATGAGCAGTTCTTC
CATIRRDEQFF
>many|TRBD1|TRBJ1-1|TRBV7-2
TGTGCCAGCAGCTTGTTCAGCAGGGGGGGCACTGAAGCTTTCTTT
CASSLFSRGGTEAFF
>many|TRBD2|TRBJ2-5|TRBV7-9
TGTGCCAGCAGCTTTGTATTTAGCGGGGACCAAGAGACCCAGTACTTC
CASSFVFSGDQETQYF
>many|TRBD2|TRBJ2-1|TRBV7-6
TGTGCCAGCAGTCCCCCGGCCGGGGGGACTTACAATGAGCAGTTCTTC
CASSPPAGGTYNEQFF
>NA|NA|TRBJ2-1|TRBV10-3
TGTGCCATCAGTTCGGGACTTGAGCAGTTCTTC
CAISSGLEQFF
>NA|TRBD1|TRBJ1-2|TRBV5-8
TGTGCCAGCAGCTCGGACAGGGTGTTAGTTATAAGCTACACCTTC
CASSSDRVLVISYTF